This TCR beta chain was obtained from a study of blood T cells in healthy people across ages. Study context: Through template switching, about one barcoded beta molecule was captured per two T cells, as measured in model experiments.

Primers used in a second PCR of about 7 to 11 cycles were a sample-barcoded 5' primer and a J-beta primer mix. TCRdb re-called the 5' RACE reads with MiXCR, one entry per CDR3 protein. This table holds some 940,000 distinct CDR3 sequences, around 29% found once. Study conclusions and caveats: Unsorted PBMC material precluded a definitive naive versus antigen-experienced comparison.

The CDR3 is 15 residues long. With 5 bases removed from V and 7 bases from J, the gap between germline ends came to 21 bases. Germline V gene lookup returns CDR1 LNHNV and CDR2 YYDKDF (reference sequence). Caucasian individuals from Russia who were healthy and aged about 6 to 95 acted as donors. The sample holds a few counts of this clonotype. Its antigen is as yet unknown. The sample also formed part of further work on T cells of mothers and their children. From that second work: A few mothers and their six children, all healthy Caucasians, donated.

V is TRBV15 and J is TRBJ2-7; the D call may be TRBD1 or TRBD2 (5 bases each). This clonotype originated in a woman in her forties in good health. Sequencing used blood. The DNA for the CDR3 is TGTGCCACCAGCGGGGGATCGAGGGTGTACAATGAGCAGTACTTC. Translation: CATSGGSRVYNEQYF.